These 8 T cell receptor beta chains originate from one sample sequenced in a study of graft-versus-host responses after intestinal transplantation. TCRdb keeps only in-frame clones here, not all; method: immunoSEQ multiplex PCR. This sample has tens of thousands of clones, with 75% to 95% found just once. These receptors have no known antigen. The source was unstimulated CD4+ T cells sorted from spleen or lymph node cells, collected before intestinal transplant. Receptors originate from a human donor who received an intestinal transplant.

This chain uses TRBV5-4 with TRBJ2-3; TRBD1 might be the D (6 bases). Trimming shortened V by 3 bases and J by 3 bases, and 11 bases separated the two germline ends. Germline V gene data show CDR1 as SGHNT and CDR2 as YYREEE (reference sequence). This CDR3 is built from 14 residues. In DNA form, the CDR3 reads TGTGCCAGCAGCTCAGGCAGGGGTACAGATACGCAGTATTTT. Protein: CASSSGRGTDTQYF. The entire variable domain, with the rest obtained from reference TRBV5-4 and TRBJ2-3, is as follows: ETGVTQSPTHLIKTRGQQVTLRCSSQSGHNTVSWYQQALGQGPQFIFQYYREEENGRGNFPPRFSGLQFPNYSSELNVNALELDDSALYLCASSSGRGTDTQYFGPGTRLTVL.

The chain is built from TRBV30 and TRBJ1-6, with a tentative D call TRBD1 (6 bases). CDR3 size: 13 residues. From germline, CDR1 is GTSNPN and CDR2 SVGIG (reference sequence). Trimming took 3 bases from V and 6 from J, leaving 9 bases between them. The CDR3 is CAWSRQANSPLHF. The CDR3 nucleotides are TGTGCCTGGAGCCGACAGGCTAATTCACCCCTCCACTTT.

This chain links TRBV6-5 with TRBJ1-4; no reliable D call. The CDR3 covers 16 residues. Trimming left V 2 bases short and J 2 bases short, with 12 bases between. CDR1 and CDR2 (germline): MNHEY, SVGAGI. CDR3 in DNA: TGTGCCAGCAGTTACGCTCCAGAGACTACTAATGAAAAACTGTTTTTT. This encodes CASSYAPETTNEKLFF.

J is TRBJ1-1 and V is TRBV7-6; D unresolved. Trimming pared 1 base from V and 4 bases from J, leaving 16 bases between. Looked up from germline, CDR1 is SGHVS and CDR2 is FNYEAQ. The CDR3 consists of 16 residues. The chain's CDR3 is CASSLVGGSVGTEAFF. DNA for the CDR3: TGTGCCAGCAGCTTAGTAGGAGGTTCCGTGGGCACTGAAGCTTTCTTT.

This clone was counted only a few times. The J gene is TRBJ2-7, the V gene TRBV5-1; a possible D gene is TRBD2 (5 bases). This CDR3 spans 13 amino acids. Germline CDR1 SGHRS, CDR2 YFSETQ. Deletions cut 3 bases from V and 7 bases from J, with 14 bases between. CDR3 nucleotide sequence: TGCGCCAGCAGCTCACTAGGGTTACGGGAGCAGTACTTC. Translating it yields CASSSLGLREQYF. Full variable domain (outside the CDR3, taken from reference TRBV5-1 and TRBJ2-7): KAGVTQTPRYLIKTRGQQVTLSCSPISGHRSVSWYQQTPGQGLQFLFEYFSETQRNKGNFPGRFSGRQFSNSRSEMNVSTLELGDSALYLCASSSLGLREQYFGPGTRLTVT.

This rearrangement joins TRBV30 to TRBJ2-7; 7 nucleotides match TRBD1. The CDR3 has 13 amino acids. V dropped 5 bases and J dropped 7; count of bases not matched to a gene: 11. The germline V gene encodes CDR1 GTSNPN and CDR2 SVGIG (reference sequence). The DNA of the CDR3 is TGTGCCTGGTCCTTAGGCCCCAGGGGGGAGCAGTACTTC. Protein: CAWSLGPRGEQYF. Drawing the rest from reference TRBV30 and TRBJ2-7, the complete variable domain is SQTIHQWPATLVQPVGSPLSLECTVEGTSNPNLYWYRQAAGRGLQLLFYSVGIGQISSEVPQNLSASRPQDRQFILSSKKLLLSDSGFYLCAWSLGPRGEQYFGPGTRLTVT.

The chain recombines TRBV5-1 with TRBJ2-7, with 10 positions matching TRBD1. Losses at the gene ends were 4 bases for V and 1 base for J; bases not matched to a gene: 5. The germline CDR1 and CDR2 sequences are SGHRS and YFSETQ. The CDR3 totals 15 residues. The CDR3 loop reads CASSGGQGGSYEQYF. CDR3 nucleotide sequence: TGCGCCAGCAGCGGTGGACAGGGGGGGTCCTACGAGCAGTACTTC.

This clone came up once. The CDR3 here is CASKLTRDSHEQYF. CDR3 sequence (DNA): TGTGCCAGCAAACTGACTAGGGATAGCCACGAGCAGTACTTC. The V and J genes are TRBV2 and TRBJ2-7; D might be TRBD2 (6 bases). Trimming took 7 bases from V and 5 from J, leaving 18 bases between them. Germline V lookup: CDR1 SNHLY, CDR2 FYNNEI. The CDR3 covers 14 residues.